These T cell receptor beta chains were read from a single sample in a study of cytomegalovirus exposure and HLA in healthy donors. Repertoires were generated with immunoSEQ multiplex PCR, while TCRdb's copy carries only in-frame clones and drops some. Of roughly 180,000 clones listed, over 65% are singletons. The sequenced material came from PBMCs. The origin of the receptors is an older woman in good health and CMV-seropositive. The CDR3 runs from the conserved cysteine through the conserved F or W.

V	J	CDR3
TRBV4-3	TRBJ2-3	CASSQEGLGTDTQYF
TRBV6-6	TRBJ2-7	CASTRAGGSYEQYF
TRBV30	.	CAWSVPYEQYF
TRBV28	TRBJ1-1	CAGQNGQKDEAFF
TRBV4-3	TRBJ1-6	CASSQEGGTGNSPLHF
TRBV7-9	TRBJ2-3	CASSSTSGGDYTDTQYF
TRBV4-1	TRBJ2-3	CASSQTIGADTQYF
TRBV19	TRBJ2-2	CASRDRGSPGELFF
TRBV28	TRBJ2-1	CASSLRGGGGNEQFF
TRBV14	TRBJ1-5	CATSRTGIYSNQPQHF
TRBV12-5	TRBJ2-1	CASGLAFGLRGSNEQFF
TRBV30	TRBJ1-5	CAWSEGGNQPQHF
TRBV7-2	TRBJ1-5	CASSLTGNQPQHF
TRBV11-2	TRBJ2-6	CASSIDISGANGLTF
TRBV6-5	TRBJ1-1	CASSYPVGGNTEAFF
TRBV18	TRBJ2-5	CASSPIRSGEGGETQYF
TRBV7-3	TRBJ2-1	CASSLTSGVGNEQFF
TRBV30	TRBJ2-7	CAWSGRIQGEQYF
TRBV5-4	TRBJ2-7	CASSKRGLSYEQYF
TRBV30	TRBJ1-4	CAWSHPRDSHNEKLFF
TRBV9	TRBJ2-1	CASSVGSGTSGGGEQFF
TRBV30	TRBJ1-2	CAWHLRSYGYTF
TRBV21-1	TRBJ1-3	CASSKETGLGGNTIYF
TRBV28	TRBJ2-5	CASSPPAGGETQYF
TRBV5-5	TRBJ1-3	CASSVTPVQGAGNTIYF
TRBV7-7	TRBJ2-1	CASSLAGGRYNEQFF
TRBV28	TRBJ2-5	CASTLGQGTGTQYF
TRBV5-4	TRBJ1-1	CASSSGQGGLNTEAFF
TRBV7-2	TRBJ2-7	CASSLAGRGGEQYF
TRBV6-9	TRBJ2-7	CASSNGTSGSSYEQYF
TRBV7-9	TRBJ2-1	CASSKQSGREQGEQFF
TRBV7-2	TRBJ2-3	CASSSFTDTQYF
TRBV6-6	TRBJ1-3	CASRDRIRDTIYF
TRBV7-3	TRBJ2-2	CASSLVGRNTGELFF
TRBV5-1	TRBJ2-4	CASSLEATANNIQYF
TRBV18	TRBJ2-4	CASSPNLGQDIQYF
TRBV5-1	TRBJ2-7	CASSAGQGYEQYF
TRBV27	TRBJ2-7	CASSFNRQGSYEQYF
TRBV5-3	TRBJ1-6	CARNNLVGTGLTYNSPLHF
TRBV9	TRBJ2-3	CASSVGGTVRDTQYF
TRBV7-8	TRBJ2-7	CASSSRTSGNYEQYF
TRBV19	TRBJ2-3	CASSIIGSWGASTDTQYF
TRBV6-5	TRBJ1-4	CASRSTGGEKLFF